What follows are 12 T cell receptor beta chains derived from one specimen sequenced in a study of T cells in localized non-small cell lung cancer. This table comes from immunoSEQ multiplex PCR, and its TCRdb copy is limited to in-frame clones, with some not included. The data contain 90,000 to 95,000 clones, roughly 87% of them singletons. The sequencing here drew on peripheral blood, taken before any cancer treatment. The source of these receptors is a man aged 35-69 years with stage I squamous cell lung carcinoma.

The chain couples TRBV7-9 to TRBJ1-4; D not certain. The CDR3 sequence is 15 residues long. The germline V gene encodes CDR1 SEHNR and CDR2 FQNEAQ (reference sequence). V was shortened by 1 base and J by 0 bases, with 6 bases between the two germline ends. CDR3 residues: CASSLDGPTNEKLFF. CDR3 in DNA: TGTGCCAGCAGCTTAGACGGACCAACTAATGAAAAACTGTTTTTT.

J is TRBJ1-2 and V is TRBV6-5; 7 nucleotides align to TRBD1. Trimming removed 6 bases from V and 6 bases from J; junction bases left unmatched: 7. The CDR3 contains 13 residues. Germline V CDR1 and CDR2: MNHEY, SVGAGI. CDR3 nucleotide sequence: TGTGCCAGCAGGCTTCGACAGGGAGATGGCTACACCTTC. Protein sequence: CASRLRQGDGYTF.

The rearrangement uses TRBV2 and TRBJ1-1; D is undetermined. Germline V gene data show CDR1 as SNHLY and CDR2 as FYNNEI. Trimming took 0 bases from V and 4 from J, leaving 15 bases between them. This CDR3 comprises 16 residues. CDR3 coding DNA: TGTGCCAGCAGTGAAGCGCTAGGGTTCTCACCCACTGAAGCTTTCTTT. It codes for CASSEALGFSPTEAFF.

The gene calls are TRBV2 and TRBJ2-5; 7 bases are a match to TRBD1. The length of the CDR3 is 14 residues. Germline V lookup: CDR1 SNHLY, CDR2 FYNNEI. V was pared by 5 bases and J by 2 bases, with 5 bases of the junction left unmatched. The CDR3 loop is CASSQTGSQETQYF. The CDR3 nucleotides read TGTGCCAGCAGTCAGACAGGGTCTCAAGAGACCCAGTACTTC.

The chain recombines TRBV7-6 with TRBJ2-7; D is possibly TRBD2 (5 bases). Trimming pared 2 bases from V and 3 bases from J, leaving 11 bases between. The CDR3 is 14 amino acids. The germline V gene encodes CDR1 SGHVS and CDR2 FNYEAQ. The CDR3 sequence: CASSLSPGNYEQYF. Here the CDR3 DNA reads TGTGCCAGCAGCTTATCCCCCGGGAACTACGAGCAGTACTTC. The whole variable domain, filled in from reference TRBV7-6 and TRBJ2-7, reads GAGVSQSPRYKVTKRGQDVALRCDPISGHVSLYWYRQALGQGPEFLTYFNYEAQQDKSGLPNDRFSAERPEGSISTLTIQRTEQRDSAMYRCASSLSPGNYEQYFGPGTRLTVT.

This clone was found a few times. The chain is built from TRBV19 and TRBJ2-1; D ambiguous. Germline-derived CDR1 and CDR2 are LNHDA and SQIVND (reference sequence). The length of the CDR3 is 14 residues. The ends were cut back, 3 bases at V and 0 bases at J, with 6 bases in the middle. Here the CDR3 reads CASSIGVSYNEQFF. The DNA for the CDR3 is TGTGCCAGTAGTATCGGTGTCTCCTACAATGAGCAGTTCTTC.

The gene calls are TRBV9 and TRBJ1-6; D is uncertain. The V gene lost 0 bases and the J gene lost 8 bases, with 12 bases spanning the gap. Germline loops: CDR1 SGDLS, CDR2 YYNGEE. This CDR3 has 15 amino acids. The CDR3 loop is CASSVADLIDSPLHF. The CDR3 region has the DNA TGTGCCAGCAGCGTAGCCGACCTAATAGATTCACCCCTCCACTTT. Full variable domain (rest looked up from reference TRBV9 and TRBJ1-6): DSGVTQTPKHLITATGQRVTLRCSPRSGDLSVYWYQQSLDQGLQFLIQYYNGEERAKGNILERFSAQQFPDLHSELNLSSLELGDSALYFCASSVADLIDSPLHFGNGTRLTVT.

This sequence joins TRBV2 and TRBJ2-3; D assignment may be TRBD1 or TRBD2 (6 bases each). This CDR3 is built from 15 residues. Germline V gives CDR1 SNHLY, CDR2 FYNNEI. With 8 bases removed from V and 7 bases from J, the gap between germline ends came to 22 bases. CDR3 bases: TGTGCCAGCCGGAGAGACGGGGGCCTCCAAAATACGCAGTATTTT. Translating gives CASRRDGGLQNTQYF.

The genes are TRBV5-1 and TRBJ1-4; no clear D gene. The germline CDR1 and CDR2 sequences are SGHRS and YFSETQ. CDR3 length: 14 residues. Between the trimmed V and J ends, which lost 0 bases and 6 bases, there was a span of 9 bases. The CDR3 region has the DNA TGCGCCAGCAGCTTGGAGGTCCGGGATGAAAAACTGTTTTTT. It translates to CASSLEVRDEKLFF.

This CDR3 is CASSLISLSGANVLTF. The CDR3 nucleotides are TGCGCCAGCAGCTTGATAAGTCTTTCTGGGGCCAACGTCCTGACTTTC. V and J are TRBV5-1 and TRBJ2-6, with D unclear. This CDR3 spans 16 amino acids. V was trimmed by 1 base and J by 1 base, leaving 9 bases between them. The germline gives CDR1 SGHRS, CDR2 YFSETQ.

This sequence joins TRBV7-9 and TRBJ1-6, with a tentative D call TRBD1 (5 bases). The CDR3 extends over 14 amino acids. V gave up 5 bases and J gave up 5 bases, with 10 bases separating them. From germline, CDR1 is SEHNR and CDR2 FQNEAQ (reference sequence). CDR3 residues: CASSAGWDNSPLHF. The CDR3 DNA sequence: TGTGCCAGCAGCGCAGGGTGGGATAATTCACCCCTCCACTTT.

This clone was seen a single time. The genes are TRBV30 and TRBJ1-5; no firm D call. The CDR3 consists of 13 residues. Trimming left V 4 bases short and J 6 bases short, with 13 bases between. CDR1 GTSNPN and CDR2 SVGIG come from the germline V gene (reference sequence). Here the CDR3 reads CAWTWGSGQPQHF. The DNA of the CDR3 is TGTGCCTGGACCTGGGGATCGGGTCAGCCCCAGCATTTT. The full variable domain, rest sourced from reference TRBV30 and TRBJ1-5, is SQTIHQWPATLVQPVGSPLSLECTVEGTSNPNLYWYRQAAGRGLQLLFYSVGIGQISSEVPQNLSASRPQDRQFILSSKKLLLSDSGFYLCAWTWGSGQPQHFGDGTRLSIL.